This TCR beta chain was found in a study of blood T cell repertoires in COVID-19. At the level of the study: From the United States, Italy and Spain came samples of acute and convalescent COVID-19.

As processed by the authors: Amplification of reference gene primers provided the estimated nucleated cell counts. The repertoire was sequenced with immunoSEQ multiplex PCR; TCRdb's copy has only in-frame clones and lacks some. V, J and clone size are taken as reported in that table, and D and trimming were inferred from the DNA itself. The sample contains 110,000 to 150,000 clones, around 81% of which appear only once. Sequencing was performed on peripheral blood. This clonotype was sampled from a human donor in a cohort sampled during active COVID-19.

The CDR3 bases are TGTGCCAGCAGTGAGGGTACAAGGGGAGAGACCCAGTACTTC. It yields the protein CASSEGTRGETQYF. The chain combines TRBV2 with TRBJ2-5; a possible D gene is TRBD1 (5 bases). The length of the CDR3 is 14 residues. Trimming removed 3 bases at V and 4 bases at J, with 12 bases between. Germline V lookup: CDR1 SNHLY, CDR2 FYNNEI.